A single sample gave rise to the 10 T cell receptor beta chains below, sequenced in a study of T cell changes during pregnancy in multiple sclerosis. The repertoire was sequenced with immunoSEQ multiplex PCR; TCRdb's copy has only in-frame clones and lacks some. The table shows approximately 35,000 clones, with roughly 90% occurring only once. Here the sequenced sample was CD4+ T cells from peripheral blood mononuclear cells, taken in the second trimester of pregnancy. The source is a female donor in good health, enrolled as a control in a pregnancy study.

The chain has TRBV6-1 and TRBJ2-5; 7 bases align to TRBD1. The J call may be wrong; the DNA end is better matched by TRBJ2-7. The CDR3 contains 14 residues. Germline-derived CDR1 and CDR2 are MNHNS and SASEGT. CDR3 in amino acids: CASSEPGRGNEQYF. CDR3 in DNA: TGTGCCAGCAGTGAACCGGGCAGGGGGAACGAGCAGTACTTC.

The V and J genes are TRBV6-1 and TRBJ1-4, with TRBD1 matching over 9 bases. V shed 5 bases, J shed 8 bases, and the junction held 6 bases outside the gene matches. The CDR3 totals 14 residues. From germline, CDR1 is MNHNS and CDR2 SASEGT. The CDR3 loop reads CASSRGQGLEKLFF. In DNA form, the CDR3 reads TGTGCCAGCAGTCGGGGACAGGGCCTAGAAAAACTGTTTTTT.

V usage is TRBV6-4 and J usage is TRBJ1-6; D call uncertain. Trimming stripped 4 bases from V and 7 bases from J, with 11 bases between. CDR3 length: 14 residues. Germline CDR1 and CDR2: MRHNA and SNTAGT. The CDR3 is CASSVAHGNSPLHF. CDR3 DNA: TGTGCCAGCAGTGTGGCTCACGGGAATTCACCCCTCCACTTT.

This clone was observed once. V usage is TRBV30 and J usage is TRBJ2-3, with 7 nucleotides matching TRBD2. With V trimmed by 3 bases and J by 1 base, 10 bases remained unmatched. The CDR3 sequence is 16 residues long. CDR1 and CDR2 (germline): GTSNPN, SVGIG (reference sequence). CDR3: CAWSPAGLAGTDTQYF. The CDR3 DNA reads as TGTGCCTGGAGCCCCGCCGGGCTAGCGGGCACAGATACGCAGTATTTT.

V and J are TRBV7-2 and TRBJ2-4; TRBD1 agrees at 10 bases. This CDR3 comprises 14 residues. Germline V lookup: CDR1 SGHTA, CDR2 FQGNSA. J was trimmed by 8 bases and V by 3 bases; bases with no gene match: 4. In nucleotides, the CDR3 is TGTGCCAGCAGCTTCGACAGGGGGCGGGACATTCAGTACTTC. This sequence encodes CASSFDRGRDIQYF.

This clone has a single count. The CDR3 nucleotides are TGTGCCAGCAGTTACTCGACAGGGGGCGCGGGCTATGGCTACACCTTC. Amino acids: CASSYSTGGAGYGYTF. The chain is built from TRBV6-5 and TRBJ1-2, with 10 nucleotides matching TRBD1. CDR1 MNHEY and CDR2 SVGAGI come from the germline V gene. V was pared by 0 bases and J by 4 bases, with 5 bases of the junction left unmatched. This CDR3 has 16 amino acids.

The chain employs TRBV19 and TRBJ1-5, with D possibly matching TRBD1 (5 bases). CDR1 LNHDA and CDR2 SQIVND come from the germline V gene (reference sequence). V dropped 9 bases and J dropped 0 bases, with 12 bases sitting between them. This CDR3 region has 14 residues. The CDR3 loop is CASWGGNSNQPQHF. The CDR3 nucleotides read TGTGCCAGCTGGGGCGGAAATAGCAATCAGCCCCAGCATTTT.

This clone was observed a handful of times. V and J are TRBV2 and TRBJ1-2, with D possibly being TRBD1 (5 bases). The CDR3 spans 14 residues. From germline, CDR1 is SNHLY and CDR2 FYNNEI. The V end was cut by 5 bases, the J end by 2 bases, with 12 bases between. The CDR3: CASSTRTSNYGYTF. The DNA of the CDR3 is TGTGCCAGCAGTACACGGACATCGAACTATGGCTACACCTTC.

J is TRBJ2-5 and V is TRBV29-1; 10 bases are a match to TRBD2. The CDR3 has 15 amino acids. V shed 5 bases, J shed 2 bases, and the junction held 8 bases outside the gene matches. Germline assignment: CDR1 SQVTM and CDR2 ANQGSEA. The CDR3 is CSVLGVAGGQETQYF. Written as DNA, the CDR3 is TGCAGCGTTCTCGGGGTAGCGGGAGGACAAGAGACCCAGTACTTC.

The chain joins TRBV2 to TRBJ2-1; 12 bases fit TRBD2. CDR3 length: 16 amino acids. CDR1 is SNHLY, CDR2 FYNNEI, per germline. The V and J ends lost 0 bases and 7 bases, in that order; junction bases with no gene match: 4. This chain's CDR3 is CASSEALAGGGNEQFF. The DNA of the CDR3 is TGTGCCAGCAGTGAAGCTCTAGCGGGAGGGGGTAATGAGCAGTTCTTC.